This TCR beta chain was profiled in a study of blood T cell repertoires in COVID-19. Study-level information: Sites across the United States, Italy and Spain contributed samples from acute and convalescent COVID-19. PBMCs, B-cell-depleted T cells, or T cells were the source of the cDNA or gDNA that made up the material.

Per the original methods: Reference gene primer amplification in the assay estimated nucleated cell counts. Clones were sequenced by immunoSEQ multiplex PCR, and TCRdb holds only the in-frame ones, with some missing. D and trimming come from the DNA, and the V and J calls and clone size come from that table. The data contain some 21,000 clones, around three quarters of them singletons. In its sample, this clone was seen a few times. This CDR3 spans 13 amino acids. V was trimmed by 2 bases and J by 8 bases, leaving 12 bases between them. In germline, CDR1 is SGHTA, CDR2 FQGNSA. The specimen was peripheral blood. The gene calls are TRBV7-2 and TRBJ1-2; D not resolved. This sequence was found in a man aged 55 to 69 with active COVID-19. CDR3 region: CASSLSSGRGYTF. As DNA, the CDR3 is TGTGCCAGCAGCTTATCGTCTGGGAGAGGCTACACCTTC.